This TCR beta chain was captured in a study of vaccination effects on CD4 cells after COVID-19. Study-level background: Sampling of a few convalescent patients occurred early (day +14) and late post-vaccination. Whole-study findings and limits: For convalescents, most of the spike-reactive clones seen post-vaccine were new vaccine-induced clones.

Comments on this clone: Antigen specificity is unknown.

Culture lasted 10 days before CD4+ T cell isolation. This person's SARS-CoV-2 infection, confirmed by PCR, occurred between March and December 2020. Each participant was given two doses of one vaccine (BNT162b2 or mRNA-1273). It was on days 3 and 7 that half the medium was replaced with IL-2 medium. Germline values: CDR1 MGHRA, CDR2 YSYEKL. The V segment lost 4 bases and the J segment 5 bases; nucleotides outside the gene matches: 10. The CDR3 extends over 15 amino acids. Some clones are missing from TCRdb's copy, which holds only in-frame ones; the method was immunoSEQ multiplex PCR. The data contain 45,000 to 55,000 clones, around 70% of them seen just once; the ten biggest clones take up 5.4%.

Material: CD4+ T cells from PBMCs cultured without peptide, obtained after COVID-19 vaccination. This clonotype was obtained from a human donor who had a prior SARS-CoV-2 infection. This chain links TRBV4-1 with TRBJ2-7; 8 bases map to TRBD1. DNA for the CDR3: TGCGCCAGCAGCCCCTGGACAGGGACTGCGAACGAGCAGTACTTC. Amino acids: CASSPWTGTANEQYF.